This TCR beta chain was recorded in a study of blood T cell repertoires in COVID-19. Original data processing: Reference gene primer amplification gave nucleated cell count estimates. TCRdb's table, derived via immunoSEQ multiplex PCR, lists solely in-frame clones and lacks some. D and trimming come from the DNA, and the V and J calls and clone size come from that table. Of about 210,000 clones in the sample, more than 65% are singletons; the top ten hold about 9%. Between the trimmed V and J ends, which lost 2 bases and 4 bases, there was a span of 6 bases. CDR3 size: 12 residues. Germline CDR1 and CDR2: SGHDT and YYEEEE.

This sequence joins TRBV5-6 and TRBJ1-1, with D possibly TRBD1 on 6 matching bases. The clonotype comes from a man in his fifties or sixties with active or convalescent COVID-19. Sequencing used peripheral blood. The CDR3 is CASSLQGTEAFF. CDR3 in DNA: TGTGCCAGCAGCTTACAGGGCACTGAAGCTTTCTTT.